The following is a T cell receptor beta chain sequence with its context. Trimming removed 1 base from V and 8 bases from J, with 6 bases in between. There are 12 residues in the CDR3. CDR1 is SGHAT, CDR2 FQNNGV, per germline. These data come from a study of cytomegalovirus exposure and HLA in healthy donors. Turning to the study itself: Membership in the Caucasian-associated ancestry cluster was found for around 81% of a few hundred genotyped donors.

A multiplex PCR was run with 60 Vbeta primers and 13 Jbeta primers. Assay: immunoSEQ multiplex PCR; the TCRdb copy retains only in-frame clones and omits some. This sample has about 120,000 clones, with over 75% found just once. V is TRBV11-2 and J is TRBJ2-1; possibly TRBD2 for D (5 bases). Sequenced input: PBMCs. The TCR comes from a woman younger than 35 in good health and CMV-seronegative. CDR3 nucleotides: TGTGCCAGCAGCTTAGGGAGGTATGAGCAGTTCTTC. This codes for CASSLGRYEQFF.